This T cell receptor (beta chain) was sequenced in a study of blood T cell repertoires in COVID-19. Original data processing: Reference gene primer amplification gave estimated nucleated cell counts. TCRdb's copy holds only in-frame clones and misses some; the assay was immunoSEQ multiplex PCR. V and J calls and clone size follow that table, whereas D and trimming were derived from the DNA. The table records under 250,000 clones, roughly 82% of them present only once. The CDR3 covers 16 residues. The germline CDR1 and CDR2 sequences are SGHRS and YFSETQ. V lost 0 bases to trimming and J lost 4 bases; unmatched junction nucleotides: 5.

The J gene is TRBJ2-3, the V gene TRBV5-1; 10 bases are shared with TRBD2. The clonotype was recovered from a human donor in a cohort sampled during active COVID-19. Sequences were obtained from peripheral blood. This CDR3 is CASSLVLAGESDTQYF. In DNA form, the CDR3 reads TGCGCCAGCAGCTTGGTCCTAGCGGGAGAATCAGATACGCAGTATTTT.